This is a list of T cell receptor beta chains from one sample in a study of shared clonotypes between healthy human individuals. TCRdb keeps only in-frame clones here, not all; method: immunoSEQ multiplex PCR. The sample contains 600,000 or so clones, about 95% of which appear only once. The specimen was naive CD8+ T cells sorted from blood. The origin of the receptors is a woman between 25 and 40 years old in good health. CDR3s include the opening cysteine and the closing phenylalanine or tryptophan. A D gene is named only where the DNA matches it firmly. Expanded clones get a size class; other rows say once, few or many, or leave the size out.

clone_size,v_call,d_call,j_call,cdr3_nt,cdr3_aa
-,TRBV11-2,-,TRBJ2-5,TGTGCCAGCAGCCCTCCACGGACAAAGAGGAGAGAGACCCAGTACTTC,CASSPPRTKRRETQYF
-,TRBV28,-,TRBJ2-7,TGTGCCAGCAGTTTTTGGGGAGTAACCTCCTACGAGCAGTACTTC,CASSFWGVTSYEQYF
-,TRBV15,TRBD1,TRBJ1-5,TGTGCCACCAGCATAGACGTCCCGGGGACAGTGCAGCCCCAGCATTTT,CATSIDVPGTVQPQHF
-,TRBV6-6,-,TRBJ2-7,TGTGCCAGCAGTTATGTTTGGGCTAGACCTCTCGAGCAGTACTTC,CASSYVWARPLEQYF
once,TRBV28,-,TRBJ2-7,TGTGCCAGCGGATACCGGGACGCGACCTACGAGCAGTACTTC,CASGYRDATYEQYF
once,TRBV28,-,TRBJ1-1,TGTGCCAGCAGTTTACCCCAATCCACGAACACTGAAGCTTTCTTT,CASSLPQSTNTEAFF
-,TRBV6-5,-,TRBJ2-2,TGTGCCAGCAGTTACGAGACCCTTCCTTTCAGGGAGCTGTTTTTT,CASSYETLPFRELFF
-,TRBV5-6,TRBD2,TRBJ2-5,TGTGCCAGCAGCAATAGACTAGCGGGAGCTTGGGAGACCCAGTACTTC,CASSNRLAGAWETQYF
-,TRBV28,TRBD2,TRBJ2-7,TGTGCCAGCAGTTTGGGACTAGCCGGGTACGAGCAGTACTTC,CASSLGLAGYEQYF
-,TRBV5-4,-,TRBJ2-6,TGTGCCAGCAGCTCAAGGTCTGGGGCCAACGTCCTGACTTTC,CASSSRSGANVLTF